The 2 T cell receptor beta chains given below trace back to one sample, sequenced in a study of shared clonotypes between healthy human individuals. As defined, naive CD8 cells were CD45RO-negative and positively selected for CCR7, with terminally differentiated effector memory CD45RA+ cells excluded. The assay was immunoSEQ multiplex PCR, and TCRdb's table has in-frame clones only and misses some. The top ten clones hold 0.9% to 1.4% of a sample with millions of clones, less than 95% of them seen once. The specimen sequenced was naive CD8+ T cells sorted from blood. The receptor source for this set is a man in his late teens or twenties in good health.

Here the CDR3 DNA reads TGTGCCATCAGCCCGAATTCCGGGACAGGGCCCTACGAGCAGTACTTC. Protein product: CAISPNSGTGPYEQYF. The V call is TRBV10-3, the J call TRBJ2-7, with 9 bases matching TRBD1. Germline CDR1 is ENHRY and CDR2 is SYGVKD. Losses at the gene ends were 6 bases for V and 2 bases for J; bases not matched to a gene: 11. This CDR3 is built from 16 residues.

V is TRBV10-2 and J is TRBJ1-1; the D gene is possibly TRBD1 (6 bases). This CDR3 is 13 amino acids long. Germline V CDR1 and CDR2: WSHSY, SAAADI. V was shortened by 3 bases and J by 11 bases, with 16 bases between the two germline ends. CDR3 amino acids: CASSDTDPRGAFF. The CDR3 bases are TGCGCCAGCAGTGACACGGACCCAAGGGGGGCTTTCTTT.